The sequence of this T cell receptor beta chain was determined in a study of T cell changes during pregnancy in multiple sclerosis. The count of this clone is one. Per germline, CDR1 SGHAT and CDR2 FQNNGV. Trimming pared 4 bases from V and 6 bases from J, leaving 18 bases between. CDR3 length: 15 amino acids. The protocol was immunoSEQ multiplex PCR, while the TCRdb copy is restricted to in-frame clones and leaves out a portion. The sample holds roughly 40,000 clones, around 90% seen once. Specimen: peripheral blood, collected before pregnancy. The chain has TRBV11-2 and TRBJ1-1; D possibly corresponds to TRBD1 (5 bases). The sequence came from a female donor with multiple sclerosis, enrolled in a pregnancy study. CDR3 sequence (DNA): TGTGCCAGCAGCTCCTATTCCCACAGGTCCCCTGAAGCTTTCTTT. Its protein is CASSSYSHRSPEAFF.